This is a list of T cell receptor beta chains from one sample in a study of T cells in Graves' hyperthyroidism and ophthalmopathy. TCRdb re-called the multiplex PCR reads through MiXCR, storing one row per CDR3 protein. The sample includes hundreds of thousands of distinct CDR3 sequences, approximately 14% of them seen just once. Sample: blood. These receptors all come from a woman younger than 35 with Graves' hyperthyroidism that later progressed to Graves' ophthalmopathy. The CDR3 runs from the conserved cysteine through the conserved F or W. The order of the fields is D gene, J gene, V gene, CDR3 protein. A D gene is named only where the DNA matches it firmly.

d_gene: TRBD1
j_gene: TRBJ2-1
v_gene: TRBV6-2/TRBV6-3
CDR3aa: CASSYGTGNRFYEQFF

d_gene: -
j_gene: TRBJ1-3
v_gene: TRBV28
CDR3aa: CASSMGPPRLSGNTIYF

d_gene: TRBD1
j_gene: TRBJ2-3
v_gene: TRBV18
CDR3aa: CASSPPRDRGITDTQYF

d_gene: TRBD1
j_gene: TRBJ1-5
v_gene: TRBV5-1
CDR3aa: CASSQGPTGVVNQPQHF

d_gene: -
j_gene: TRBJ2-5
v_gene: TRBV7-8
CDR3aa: CASSLRWNQETQYF

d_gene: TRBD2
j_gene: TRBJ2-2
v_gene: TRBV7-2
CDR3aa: CASSLTPLAGLGELFF

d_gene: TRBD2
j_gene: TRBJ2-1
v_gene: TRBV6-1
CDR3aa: CASSDPQREGRNDEQFF

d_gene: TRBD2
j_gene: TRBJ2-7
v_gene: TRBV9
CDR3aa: CASSEGLAGNTYEQYF

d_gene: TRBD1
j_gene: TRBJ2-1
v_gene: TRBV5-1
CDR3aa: CASSLRGQPYNEQFF

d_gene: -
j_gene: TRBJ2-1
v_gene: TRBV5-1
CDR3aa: CASSLRTYNNEQFF

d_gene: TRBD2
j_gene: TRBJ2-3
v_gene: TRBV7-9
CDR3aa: CASSPGGLAGRRRSSTDTQYF

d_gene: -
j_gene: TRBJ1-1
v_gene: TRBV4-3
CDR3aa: CASSQDPGAGTEAFF

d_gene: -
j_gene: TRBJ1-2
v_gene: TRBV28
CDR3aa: CASSLLASANYGYTF

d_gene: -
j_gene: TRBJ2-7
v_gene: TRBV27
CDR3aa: CASSLGGDSLYYEQYF

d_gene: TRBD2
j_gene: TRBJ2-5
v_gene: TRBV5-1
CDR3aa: CASSVGTSGNQETQYF

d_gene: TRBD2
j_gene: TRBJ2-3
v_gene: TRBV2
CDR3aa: CASRIILAGGSGTDTQYF

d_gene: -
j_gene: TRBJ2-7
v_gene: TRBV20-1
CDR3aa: CSARTVFGLTYEQYF